Described below is a single T cell receptor beta chain sequence and its context. The data were obtained in a study of CD8 T cells in Susac syndrome. This CDR3 has 14 residues. Germline CDR1 MNHNY, CDR2 SVGAGI (reference sequence). V gave up 2 bases and J gave up 0 bases, with 8 bases separating them. Reverse transcription used roughly 0.5 to 1 ug RNA and random hexamers. In TCRdb, the immunoSEQ multiplex PCR reads were re-called with MiXCR into one record per CDR3 protein. Among about 160,000 distinct CDR3 sequences listed, about 90% were seen once. This sequence joins TRBV6-6 and TRBJ2-7, with no clear D. Sequencing input: CD4+ T cells from PBMCs. The clonotype was recovered from a human donor in good health. CDR3 bases: TGTGCCAGCAGTTACCGGCAGAGCTCCTACGAGCAGTACTTC. This encodes CASSYRQSSYEQYF.